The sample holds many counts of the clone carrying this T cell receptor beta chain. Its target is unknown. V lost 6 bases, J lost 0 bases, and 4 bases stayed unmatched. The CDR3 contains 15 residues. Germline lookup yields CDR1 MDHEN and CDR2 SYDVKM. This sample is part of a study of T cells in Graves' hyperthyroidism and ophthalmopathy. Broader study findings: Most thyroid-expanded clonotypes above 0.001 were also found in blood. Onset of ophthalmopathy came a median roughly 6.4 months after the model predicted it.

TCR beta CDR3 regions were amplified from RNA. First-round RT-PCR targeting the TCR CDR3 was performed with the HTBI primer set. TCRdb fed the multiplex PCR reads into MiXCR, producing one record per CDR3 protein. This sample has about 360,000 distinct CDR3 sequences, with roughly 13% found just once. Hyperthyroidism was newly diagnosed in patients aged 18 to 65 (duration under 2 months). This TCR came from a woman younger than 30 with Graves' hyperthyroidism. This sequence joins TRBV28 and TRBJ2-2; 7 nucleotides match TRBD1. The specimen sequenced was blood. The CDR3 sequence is CASSPGQTNTGELFF. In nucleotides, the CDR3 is TGTGCCAGCAGCCCGGGACAGACGAACACCGGGGAGCTGTTTTTT.